This T cell receptor beta chain was captured by sequencing in a study of T cells expressing NK-cell markers. For the study at large: Seven of the eight sequenced donors were classified as HCMV-seropositive, and one was classified as seronegative.

The CDR3 consists of 15 residues. CDR1 and CDR2 from the germline V gene are LNHNV and YYDKDF (reference sequence). TCRdb reanalyzed the 5' RACE reads and collapses them to one entry per CDR3 protein, without DNA. The repertoire table contains 140,000 or so distinct CDR3 sequences. Material: blood T cells: a sorted CD56 or NKG2C T cell subset, CD4+ or CD8+ T cells, or bulk PBMC T cells (not recorded which). This chain uses TRBV15 with TRBJ2-7; TCRdb's D call, TRBD2, is unchecked because there is no DNA. This receptor was taken from a young man in good health. The CDR3 reads CATSREGSGTYEQYF.